The present T cell receptor beta chain was sequenced within a study of blood T cell repertoires in COVID-19. About the study: Specimens from acute and convalescent COVID-19 originated in the United States, Italy and Spain. Nucleic acid was either cDNA or gDNA, and it came from T cells, B-cell-depleted T cells, or PBMCs.

Assay used: immunoSEQ multiplex PCR; TCRdb lists only in-frame clones, some missing. Of about 170,000 clones detected, 70% to 90% appear once; the ten largest clones hold roughly 7.7%. The CDR3 consists of 10 residues. V was trimmed by 7 bases and J by 10 bases, leaving 11 bases between them. Germline V lookup: CDR1 DFQATT, CDR2 SNEGSKA (reference sequence). Sequencing was done on a sample of peripheral blood. The TCR originated in a man between 35 and 55 years old who had recovered from COVID-19. V gene TRBV20-1 combines with J gene TRBJ2-1; no clear D gene. The CDR3 protein is CSVKEFEQFF. Written as DNA, the CDR3 is TGCAGTGTAAAGGAGTTCGAGCAGTTCTTC.